The 7 T cell receptor beta chains below all came from one sample that was sequenced in a study of long-term antiretroviral therapy in people with HIV (dated by TCRdb to about 2022). The immunoSEQ hsTCRB v3.0 assay was used at survey level resolution for TRB variable region sequencing. Entries here come from immuneACCESS through TCRdb and include only in-frame sequences with V and J called. Some clones fail to appear in such tables; in the studies checked, an unresolved V gene covers under half of the shortfall, and the cause of the remainder is unknown. The table for this sample lists 20,000 to 25,000 clones; around 86% of them were counted only once. The ten largest account for approximately 9% of the sample. The source was unsorted PBMCs, collected 0.2 years before starting antiretroviral therapy. Receptors originate from a man aged 18 to 29 with HIV.

The chain has TRBV5-1 and TRBJ1-6, with 8 positions matching TRBD1. The J segment lost 0 bases and the V segment lost 0 bases, leaving 5 bases of the junction unmatched. CDR3 size: 18 residues. Per the germline V gene, CDR1 is SGHRS and CDR2 is YFSETQ. This CDR3 reads CASSLGRDRSSYNSPLHF. The CDR3, as DNA: TGCGCCAGCAGCTTGGGAAGGGACAGGAGCTCCTATAATTCACCCCTCCACTTT.

V gene TRBV2 combines with J gene TRBJ2-6; tentatively, D is TRBD1 (6 bases). Germline-derived CDR1 and CDR2 are SNHLY and FYNNEI. Trimming shortened V by 1 base and J by 2 bases, and 6 bases separated the two germline ends. The CDR3 covers 15 residues. The CDR3 loop is CASSEEGAGANVLTF. DNA of the CDR3: TGTGCCAGCAGTGAAGAGGGGGCTGGGGCCAACGTCCTGACTTTC.

The chain combines TRBV6-1 with TRBJ2-7, with 7 nucleotides matching TRBD1. The V gene's germline CDR1 is MNHNS and CDR2 SASEGT. Trimming removed 0 bases from V and 3 bases from J; junction bases left unmatched: 2. The CDR3 totals 14 residues. Written as DNA, the CDR3 is TGTGCCAGCAGTGAAGCGAACAGGGGCTACGAGCAGTACTTC. Residues: CASSEANRGYEQYF.

The V and J genes are TRBV7-2 and TRBJ2-7, with 7 positions matching TRBD2. Germline loops: CDR1 SGHTA, CDR2 FQGNSA. CDR3 length: 16 residues. Germline trimming cut 5 bases from V and 4 bases from J; bases unmatched to any gene: 14. In nucleotides, the CDR3 is TGTGCCAGCAGCCCCCGGGGAGTGGCGGGGGATTACGAGCAGTACTTC. Translating gives CASSPRGVAGDYEQYF.

The chain's CDR3 is CASSLGRWEETQYF. The CDR3 nucleotides are TGTGCCAGCAGCTTGGGCAGATGGGAAGAGACCCAGTACTTC. This chain uses TRBV5-5 with TRBJ2-5; D is undetermined. The ends were cut back, 0 bases at V and 3 bases at J, with 9 bases in the middle. There are 14 residues in the CDR3. Germline lookup yields CDR1 SGHKS and CDR2 YYEKEE (reference sequence).

The chain joins TRBV7-9 to TRBJ1-2; the D is unclear. Germline CDR1 is SEHNR and CDR2 is FQNEAQ (reference sequence). V lost 7 bases, J lost 8 bases, and 14 bases lay in between. The CDR3 runs 12 residues. CDR3 residues: CASTAQVYGYTF. Here the CDR3 DNA reads TGTGCCAGCACCGCCCAGGTTTACGGCTACACCTTC.

This clone has just one count. The J gene is TRBJ2-7, the V gene TRBV4-3; 9 bases map to TRBD2. Losses at the gene ends were 0 bases for V and 4 bases for J; bases not matched to a gene: 7. Germline V gene lookup returns CDR1 LGHNA and CDR2 YSLEER. The CDR3 spans 16 residues. CDR3 coding DNA: TGCGCCAGCAGCCAAGAGATTAGCGGGAGTTGGTACGAGCAGTACTTC. Amino acid sequence: CASSQEISGSWYEQYF.